A single sample is the source of the 24 T cell receptor beta chains below, sequenced in a study of blood T cells in healthy people across ages. It was with a sample-barcoded 5' primer and a J-beta primer mix that a second PCR of roughly 7 to 12 cycles was run. TCRdb reprocessed the 5' RACE reads with MiXCR, giving one entry per CDR3 protein. The table records 2 million or so distinct CDR3 sequences, less than 50% of them present only once. Sequencing was done on a sample of blood. The source of these receptors is a woman between 40 and 55 years old in good health.

As DNA, the CDR3 is TGTGCCAGCAGCTCAACAGGGATGGAAGGGGGGACCCAGTACTTC. It encodes CASSSTGMEGGTQYF. The V and J genes are TRBV7-2 and TRBJ2-4; possible D gene TRBD1, 6 bases. The J call may be faulty, since TRBJ2-5 better matches the DNA end. Germline CDR1 and CDR2: SGHTA and FQGNSA. This CDR3 is built from 15 residues.

The chain couples TRBV7-2 to TRBJ1-2, with TRBD1 as a possible D gene (6 bases). This CDR3 spans 15 amino acids. From germline, CDR1 is SGHTA and CDR2 FQGNSA. Trimming took 5 bases from V and 1 from J, leaving 14 bases between them. DNA for the CDR3: TGTGCCAGCAGCGGACAGCGTGCACTTAACTATGGCTACACCTTC. Protein sequence: CASSGQRALNYGYTF. The complete variable domain, with remaining parts taken from reference TRBV7-2 and TRBJ1-2, reads GAGVSQSPSNKVTEKGKDVELRCDPISGHTALYWYRQSLGQGLEFLIYFQGNSAPDKSGLPSDRFSAERTGGSVSTLTIQRTQQEDSAVYLCASSGQRALNYGYTFGSGTRLTVV.

The V and J genes are TRBV28 and TRBJ1-1, with a tentative D call TRBD1 (5 bases). The CDR3 consists of 14 residues. Germline assignment: CDR1 MDHEN and CDR2 SYDVKM. Trimming removed 8 bases from V and 1 base from J, with 14 bases in between. In DNA, the CDR3 is TGTGCCAGCCTGGACACGAACTCGAACACTGAAGCTTTCTTT. It yields the protein CASLDTNSNTEAFF.

This clonotype appeared a few times. The chain recombines TRBV20-1 with TRBJ2-5; a weak D match, TRBD1 (5 bases). The CDR3 is made up of 14 amino acids. Germline loops: CDR1 DFQATT, CDR2 SNEGSKA (reference sequence). Trimming cost V 7 bases and J 0 bases, with 15 bases left between them. The CDR3 DNA follows: TGCAGTGTCCTAGTCAGACAGAACCAAGAGACCCAGTACTTC. Translating gives CSVLVRQNQETQYF.

This sequence joins TRBV12-3 or TRBV12-4 and TRBJ2-7; no definite D call. This CDR3 comprises 16 residues. Trimming removed 2 bases from V and 7 bases from J, with 21 bases in between. The CDR3 DNA is TGTGCCAGCAGTTTATTGGGTCAACTGTCCATCAATGAGCAGTACTTC. It codes for CASSLLGQLSINEQYF.

The CDR3 sequence is CASSPTGLNRDTQYF. CDR3 in DNA: TGTGCCAGCAGTCCGACGGGCCTTAACAGAGATACGCAGTATTTT. The chain links TRBV6-2 or TRBV6-3 to TRBJ2-3; D gene unclear. Germline CDR1 reads MNHEY; CDR2 reads SVGEGT. Trimming shortened V by 5 bases and J by 5 bases, and 17 bases separated the two germline ends. This CDR3 region has 15 residues.

The J gene is TRBJ2-1, the V gene TRBV11-2; tentatively, D is TRBD1 (7 bases). The V end lost 3 bases, the J end lost 8 bases, and 17 bases lay between the germline ends. Germline CDR1 is SGHAT and CDR2 is FQNNGV. This CDR3 is 15 amino acids long. CDR3 loop: CASSFEQGDFHEQFF. The CDR3 DNA sequence: TGTGCCAGCAGCTTTGAGCAGGGGGACTTCCATGAGCAGTTCTTC.

The chain combines TRBV6-6 with TRBJ1-2, with D hard to call. CDR1 MNHNY and CDR2 SVGAGI come from the germline V gene (reference sequence). Trimming cost V 3 bases and J 7 bases, with 12 bases left between them. This CDR3 is built from 13 residues. CDR3 bases: TGTGCCAGCAGTTATGGGTTCAGCTCTGGCTACACCTTC. This sequence encodes CASSYGFSSGYTF.

In its sample, this clonotype was seen a few times. V usage is TRBV4-1 and J usage is TRBJ2-7, with 14 bases lining up with TRBD2. From germline, CDR1 is MGHRA and CDR2 YSYEKL. This CDR3 contains 16 residues. V trimming: 0 bases; J trimming: 7 bases; junction bases outside the gene matches: 5. The CDR3 DNA reads TGCGCCAGCAGCCAAGATGGCGGACTAGCGGGGGGTGAGCAGTACTTC. Translated, it gives CASSQDGGLAGGEQYF.

V is TRBV12-5 and J is TRBJ2-1; 8 nucleotides align to TRBD2. With 1 base clipped from V and 8 bases from J, the junction kept 10 bases outside the gene matches. This CDR3 is 16 amino acids long. From germline, CDR1 is LGHNT and CDR2 FRNRAP. CDR3 nucleotides: TGTGCTAGTGGTTTGGGAACTAGCGGTGGAGGGGATGAGCAGTTCTTC. Translating gives CASGLGTSGGGDEQFF.

This clonotype has only a few counts. V is TRBV3-1 and J is TRBJ2-1; tentatively, D is TRBD2 (5 bases). The CDR3 totals 13 residues. Germline loops: CDR1 LGHDT, CDR2 YNNKEL (reference sequence). The ends were cut back, 1 base at V and 5 bases at J, with 6 bases in the middle. The CDR3, as DNA: TGTGCCAGCAGCCAAGGACTAAACAATGAGCAGTTCTTC. This encodes CASSQGLNNEQFF.

This clonotype was seen repeatedly, ten times or more. The CDR3 protein is CASSLLGDSYEQYF. In DNA form, the CDR3 reads TGTGCCAGCAGTTTATTGGGTGACTCCTACGAGCAGTACTTC. The chain has TRBV12-3 or TRBV12-4 and TRBJ2-7; D gene unclear. The CDR3 sequence is 14 residues long. The germline V and J ends were trimmed by 2 bases and 0 bases, with 8 bases remaining between them.

This clonotype was detected only a few times. V and J are TRBV6-2 or TRBV6-3 and TRBJ2-7; D is unresolved. V was clipped by 7 bases and J by 2 bases, with 12 bases between them. This CDR3 region has 13 residues. The germline gives CDR1 MNHEY, CDR2 SVGEGT. The CDR3: CASTPAGTYEQYF. CDR3 nucleotide sequence: TGTGCCAGCACTCCAGCCGGAACCTACGAGCAGTACTTC.

About this clonotype: At one end, the junction sequence differs from germline, possibly due to a read error. J is TRBJ2-7 and V is TRBV4-3; D unclear. Germline V CDR1 and CDR2: LGHNA, YSLEER. The CDR3 runs to 15 residues. Here the CDR3 reads CAGSQDINRAYEQYF. CDR3 nucleotide sequence: TGCGCCGGCAGCCAAGATATAAACAGAGCCTACGAGCAGTACTTC.

This clonotype came up a few times. This chain uses TRBV4-3 with TRBJ2-3; 7 nucleotides align to TRBD2. The CDR3 length is 15 residues. The germline CDR1 and CDR2 sequences are LGHNA and YSLEER. V lost 1 base, J lost 5 bases, and 6 bases stayed unmatched. The chain's CDR3 is CASSQVAGEEDTQYF. Here the CDR3 DNA reads TGCGCCAGCAGCCAAGTTGCGGGGGAGGAAGATACGCAGTATTTT.

As to this clonotype: At one end the junction does not follow the germline gene, possibly because of a read error. The chain combines TRBV7-7 with TRBJ2-5, with 9 bases fitting TRBD1. The germline CDR1 and CDR2 sequences are SSHAT and FNYEAQ (reference sequence). The CDR3 covers 16 residues. This CDR3 reads CASSFGQGLSQETQYF. The CDR3 DNA reads as TGTGCTAGCAGCTTCGGACAGGGGTTGTCCCAAGAGACCCAGTACTTC.

This chain links TRBV24-1 with TRBJ2-3; D is tentatively TRBD1 or TRBD2 (5 bases each). The CDR3 is made up of 15 amino acids. Per germline, CDR1 KGHDR and CDR2 SFDVKD. Trimming left V 4 bases short and J 5 bases short, with 15 bases between. The CDR3 reads CATSDPGLSGDTQYF. Here the CDR3 DNA reads TGTGCCACCAGTGACCCGGGGCTTTCGGGAGATACGCAGTATTTT.

The V and J genes are TRBV6-1 and TRBJ1-5; 8 bases fit TRBD1. Trimming removed 4 bases from V and 6 bases from J; junction bases left unmatched: 5. The CDR3 consists of 14 residues. CDR1 is MNHNS and CDR2 is SASEGT in the germline V gene. CDR3 nucleotides: TGTGCCAGCAGTGTTTCAGGGGGCAGTCAGCCCCAGCATTTT. Its translation: CASSVSGGSQPQHF.

This clonotype was detected a few times. The genes are TRBV20-1 and TRBJ1-2; the match to TRBD1 covers 9 bases. In germline, CDR1 is DFQATT, CDR2 SNEGSKA (reference sequence). The CDR3 totals 14 residues. The V and J ends lost 3 bases and 2 bases, in that order; junction bases with no gene match: 4. Here the CDR3 reads CSASPGTGNYGYTF. CDR3 nucleotide sequence: TGCAGTGCTAGCCCGGGGACAGGGAACTATGGCTACACCTTC.

CDR3 DNA: TGTGCCAGCAGCTCCCGGGACAGGGGGTCTAATACAGATACGCAGTATTTT. Protein sequence: CASSSRDRGSNTDTQYF. The V gene is TRBV11-2, the J gene TRBJ2-3; TRBD1 aligns across 11 bases. In germline, CDR1 is SGHAT, CDR2 FQNNGV. Germline trimming cut 4 bases from V and 3 bases from J; bases unmatched to any gene: 9. This CDR3 region has 17 residues.

The chain has TRBV6-5 and TRBJ2-7; TRBD2 aligns across 11 bases. This CDR3 has 16 residues. V trimming: 4 bases; J trimming: 6 bases; junction bases outside the gene matches: 11. Per the germline V gene, CDR1 is MNHEY and CDR2 is SVGAGI. The CDR3 DNA sequence: TGTGCCAGCAGTTCTGTCGGGCTAGCGGGGGGTGGCGAGCAGTACTTC. This translates into CASSSVGLAGGGEQYF.

This clonotype was seen only once. The CDR3 coding sequence is TGTGCCAGCAGCTTAGATTCATCCGGGACAAAGTACAATGAGCAGTACTTC. This translates into CASSLDSSGTKYNEQYF. The chain employs TRBV11-2 and TRBJ2-5; a possible D gene is TRBD1 (6 bases). Germline-derived CDR1 and CDR2 are SGHAT and FQNNGV. The CDR3 covers 17 residues. V was shortened by 0 bases and J by 11 bases, with 25 bases between the two germline ends.

This clonotype occurred a few times. The CDR3 spells CASSTLGGGPDTQYF. Here the CDR3 DNA reads TGTGCCAGCAGTACCCTTGGCGGGGGGCCAGATACGCAGTATTTT. This chain links TRBV28 with TRBJ2-3, with TRBD2 identical over 8 bases. This CDR3 spans 15 amino acids. V dropped 5 bases and J dropped 4; count of bases not matched to a gene: 8. In germline, CDR1 is MDHEN, CDR2 SYDVKM.

This clonotype showed up just a few times. The CDR3 here is CSVEVGQGAGEQFF. CDR3 in DNA: TGCAGCGTTGAAGTCGGACAGGGGGCGGGTGAGCAGTTCTTC. The chain employs TRBV29-1 and TRBJ2-1, with 11 bases that match TRBD1. The V gene's germline CDR1 is SQVTM and CDR2 ANQGSEA. V lost 1 base and J lost 9; bases outside the gene matches: 5. The CDR3 has 14 residues.